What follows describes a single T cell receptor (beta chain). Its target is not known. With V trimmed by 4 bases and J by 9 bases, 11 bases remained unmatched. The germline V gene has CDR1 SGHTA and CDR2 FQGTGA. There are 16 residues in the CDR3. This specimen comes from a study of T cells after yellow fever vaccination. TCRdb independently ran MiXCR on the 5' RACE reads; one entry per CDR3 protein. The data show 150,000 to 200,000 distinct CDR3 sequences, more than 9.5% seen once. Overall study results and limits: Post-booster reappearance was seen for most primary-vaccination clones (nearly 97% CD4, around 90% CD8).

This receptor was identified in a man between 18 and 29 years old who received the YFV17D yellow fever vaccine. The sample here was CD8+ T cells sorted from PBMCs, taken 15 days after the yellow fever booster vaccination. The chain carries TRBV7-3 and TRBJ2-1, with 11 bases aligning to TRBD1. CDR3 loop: CASSSPGTGGLGEQFF. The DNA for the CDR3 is TGTGCCAGCAGCTCCCCAGGGACAGGGGGTCTTGGTGAGCAGTTCTTC. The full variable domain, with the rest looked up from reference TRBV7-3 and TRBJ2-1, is GAGVSQTPSNKVTEKGKYVELRCDPISGHTALYWYRQSLGQGPEFLIYFQGTGAADDSGLPNDRFFAVRPEGSVSTLKIQRTERGDSAVYLCASSSPGTGGLGEQFFGPGTRLTVL.